This T cell receptor beta chain is from a study of beta chain features in type 1 diabetes. The study's findings and limits: A moderate, significant TCRB CDR3 shortening appeared in type 1 diabetes across four CD4+ subsets.

Germline values: CDR1 SGHTA, CDR2 FQGNSA. This CDR3 comprises 14 residues. V was pared by 4 bases and J by 3 bases, with 13 bases between. This clone was counted ten times or more. As yet, its antigen is unknown. Expressed TCRB transcripts were sequenced, since all the RNA that had been isolated was reverse transcribed. The table came from immunoSEQ multiplex PCR; TCRdb's copy has only in-frame clones and leaves some out. The sample lists about 340,000 clones, 9.3% occurring once. The chain uses TRBV7-2 and TRBJ2-7, with D possibly TRBD2 on 7 matching bases. The clonotype comes from a man aged 30 to 39 with type 1 diabetes. Sequenced sample: central memory CD4+ T cells from blood. This CDR3 reads CASSSGGLGYEQYF. CDR3 DNA sequence: TGTGCCAGCAGCTCCGGGGGGCTCGGCTACGAGCAGTACTTC.